This section outlines one T cell receptor beta chain sequence together with its context. Per sample, at least 6 micrograms of total RNA were extracted. This sample was included in a study of blood T cells in healthy people across ages. Germline CDR1 is SGHDT and CDR2 is YYEEEE. This CDR3 has 14 amino acids. V shed 4 bases, J shed 7 bases, and the junction held 4 bases outside the gene matches. For the second PCR, which ran for roughly 7 to 11 cycles, a sample-barcoded 5' primer and a J-beta primer mix were used. One entry per CDR3 protein results from TCRdb running MiXCR on the 5' RACE reads. The sample contains about 750,000 distinct CDR3 sequences, about 53% of which appear only once.

The specimen sequenced was blood. V and J are TRBV5-6 and TRBJ1-6, with TRBD1 matching 8 bases. This clonotype was obtained from a man aged 80 or over in good health. The CDR3 DNA follows: TGTGCCAGCAGCGGACAGGGAATGAATTCACCCCTCCACTTT. Its translation is CASSGQGMNSPLHF.